This T cell receptor beta chain was found in a study of CD8+ T cells in alopecia areata. Study outcomes and limitations: Lesional scalp displayed greater clonality than normal scalp, most notably in alopecia totalis/universalis. Shared TCR sequences were less clear between patients than in mice, possibly partly from HLA diversity.

Extracted RNA was reverse transcribed into cDNA, the sequencing template. Only in-frame clones appear in the TCRdb table, and some are missing; sequencing was by immunoSEQ multiplex PCR. This repertoire shows about 100,000 clones, 58% found once; its top ten account for about 23%. As regards this clone: The antigen is undetermined.

From alopecia areata patients, lesional scalp punch biopsies and peripheral blood were collected. The V end lost 3 bases, the J end lost 6 bases, and 2 bases lay between the germline ends. CDR1 and CDR2 (germline): MNHNY, SVGAGI (reference sequence). This CDR3 has 10 residues. Sequenced: NKG2D-low CD8+ T cells sorted from blood. This sequence was found in a human donor with alopecia areata. The chain carries TRBV6-6 and TRBJ1-2; D not certain. In DNA form, the CDR3 reads TGTGCCAGCAGTTATGATGGCTACACCTTC. This encodes CASSYDGYTF.